The sequence of this TCR beta chain was determined in a study of identical twins. General study points: Possibly, invariant MAIT and iNKT cells partly confounded zero-insertion analyses. Beta out-of-frame sequences displayed a weaker excess of sharing between twins.

TCRdb re-derived calls from the 5' RACE reads in MiXCR, one entry per CDR3 protein. Of some 1,700,000 distinct CDR3 sequences in the sample, roughly 35% were seen once. The germline V gene encodes CDR1 KGHDR and CDR2 SFDVKD. The CDR3 consists of 15 residues. The V gene end was trimmed by 2 bases and the J gene end by 3 bases; junction bases not matched to a gene: 4. No donor was unhealthy or non-Caucasian. Remarks on this clonotype: No antigen is known for it.

This chain connects TRBV24-1 to TRBJ2-3; TRBD2 matches at 7 bases. The material sequenced was cord blood. The TCR comes from a newborn girl in good health. The CDR3 coding sequence is TGTGCCACCAGTGATTCTCGGCGGGGGACAGATACGCAGTATTTT. It codes for CATSDSRRGTDTQYF.